These 6 T cell receptor beta chains share one sample of origin, sequenced in a study of OX40 agonist ivuxolimab in advanced cancers. Here immunoSEQ multiplex PCR was the method, and the copy in TCRdb shows in-frame clones only, minus some. The sample holds roughly 56,000 clones; roughly three quarters are singletons and the top ten take 0.95% to 1.5%. The source material was CD4+ or CD8+ T cells sorted from blood, sampled in a trial of the OX40 agonist ivuxolimab. These receptors were taken from an adult with an advanced solid tumor such as melanoma, head and neck, liver or kidney cancer.

The V gene is TRBV5-8, the J gene TRBJ2-3; 9 bases are shared with TRBD2. In germline, CDR1 is SGHTS, CDR2 YDEGEE. V dropped 4 bases and J dropped 0; count of bases not matched to a gene: 3. CDR3 size: 15 residues. For the CDR3, the DNA is TGTGCCAGCAGCCATAGCGGGAGAAGCACAGATACGCAGTATTTT. Its translation is CASSHSGRSTDTQYF.

The DNA for the CDR3 is TGTGCCAGCAGCTTAATCAGGGAAGGTGAAGCTTTCTTT. It translates to CASSLIREGEAFF. This chain links TRBV7-3 with TRBJ1-1; D is possibly TRBD1 (5 bases). The CDR3 has 13 amino acids. V lost 1 base and J lost 7, with 10 bases in between. Per the germline V gene, CDR1 is SGHTA and CDR2 is FQGTGA.

The chain recombines TRBV5-8 with TRBJ2-7; D may be TRBD1 or TRBD2 (5 bases each). Germline V gene lookup returns CDR1 SGHTS and CDR2 YDEGEE. The germline V and J ends were trimmed by 3 bases and 4 bases, with 20 bases remaining between them. The CDR3 sequence is 16 residues long. The CDR3 sequence: CASSSKGTLKAYEQYF. The CDR3 DNA reads as TGTGCCAGCAGCTCGAAGGGGACGCTTAAAGCGTACGAGCAGTACTTC.

This clone has just a few counts. The chain uses TRBV7-3 and TRBJ2-1, with a tentative D call TRBD2 (6 bases). V gave up 6 bases and J gave up 4 bases, with 19 bases separating them. The CDR3 runs to 16 residues. Per the germline V gene, CDR1 is SGHTA and CDR2 is FQGTGA. The CDR3 sequence: CASSPNGGPNYNEQFF. CDR3 in DNA: TGTGCCAGCAGTCCCAACGGAGGGCCGAATTACAATGAGCAGTTCTTC.

This clone was picked up one time. J is TRBJ2-5 and V is TRBV30; possibly TRBD2 for D (6 bases). The CDR3 loop spans 13 amino acids. Trimming stripped 4 bases from V and 1 base from J, with 10 bases between. The germline V gene has CDR1 GTSNPN and CDR2 SVGIG (reference sequence). The CDR3 here is CAWMMGGQETQYF. The CDR3 DNA follows: TGTGCCTGGATGATGGGGGGCCAAGAGACCCAGTACTTC.

CDR3 sequence reads: CASRSPGQGREQYF. In DNA, the CDR3 is TGTGCCAGCAGATCCCCTGGACAGGGGCGCGAGCAGTACTTC. The rearrangement uses TRBV28 and TRBJ2-7; 9 bases are a match to TRBD1. The germline V gene encodes CDR1 MDHEN and CDR2 SYDVKM. The length of the CDR3 is 14 residues. V was clipped by 6 bases and J by 6 bases; unmatched bases: 9.